Listed below are T cell receptor beta chains from one sample, sequenced in a study of blood T cell repertoires in COVID-19. Here immunoSEQ multiplex PCR was the method, and the copy in TCRdb shows in-frame clones only, minus some. The table lists tens of thousands of clones, approximately 80% of them singletons, with about an eighth in the top ten. Material: peripheral blood. The source is a human donor in a cohort sampled during active COVID-19. The conserved cysteine and the conserved F or W are not part of the CDR3 here.

TRBV24-1	TRBJ2-2	ATSDSTTSTGELF
TRBV4-1	TRBJ1-2	ASSQDPEGRGYT
TRBV7-3	TRBJ1-2	ASSLGTGHSYGYT
TRBV19	TRBJ2-3	ASSRDRGDTQY
TRBV30	TRBJ2-3	AWRFWREGADTQY
TRBV7-6	TRBJ2-3	ASSSGTYRAQY
TRBV9	TRBJ2-7	ASSVGVGGVVQY
TRBV5-5	TRBJ2-7	ASSLGQGISYEQY
TRBV7-2	TRBJ1-2	ASSFRQGALGYT
TRBV7-2	TRBJ2-1	ASSDTSRLAGTYNEQF
TRBV5-1	TRBJ1-5	ASSLTGSNQPQH
TRBV19	TRBJ1-3	ASSMTRGTGRSGNTIY
TRBV27	TRBJ1-2	ASSLSVGGYDGYT
TRBV7-8	TRBJ2-6	ASSSTWRGSGANVLT
TRBV18	TRBJ2-4	ASSPAGGEGIQY
TRBV5-6	TRBJ2-7	ASSLYSPLSYEQY
TRBV9	TRBJ2-5	ASSVAQGLSETQY
TRBV29-1	TRBJ1-5	SVADRGVGQPQH
TRBV19	TRBJ2-5	ASGANGRIQETQY
TRBV11-1	TRBJ2-3	ASSRTTTDTQY
TRBV5-6	TRBJ1-1	ASSWSGRKNTEAF
TRBV5-1	TRBJ1-1	ASSLGTGLGTEAF
TRBV30	TRBJ1-2	AWRGRYGYT
TRBV7-8	TRBJ2-5	ASSPAETQY
TRBV19	TRBJ1-2	ASSSQAAAANYGYT
TRBV7-2	TRBJ1-1	ASSPDRTEAF
TRBV10-3	TRBJ2-3	AIKASGDTDTQY
TRBV4-2	TRBJ1-1	ASSFDRGDMNTEAF
TRBV4-1	TRBJ2-3	ASSQTAGRTDTQY
TRBV2	TRBJ1-6	ASSVRDSPNSPLH
TRBV5-6	TRBJ2-7	ASSLGAVWSSYEQY
TRBV7-8	TRBJ2-5	ASSPSGRVETQY
TRBV18	TRBJ1-1	ASSPNLLDSPRDTEAF
TRBV9	TRBJ1-2	ASSETGVAYGYT
TRBV15	TRBJ2-1	ATSRDPGTSGGRAYNEQF
TRBV25-1	TRBJ2-1	ASSLGVNEQF
TRBV30	TRBJ1-3	AWSAGGEGGNTIY
TRBV19	TRBJ1-2	ASTEGQMAYGYT
TRBV3-1/TRBV3-2	TRBJ1-5	ASSQDRGGGQPQH
TRBV19	TRBJ1-2	ASSMEAGGYT
TRBV11-3	TRBJ2-4	ASSPRTGGLNIQY
TRBV6-2/TRBV6-3	TRBJ1-6	ASSLSAPTINSPLH
TRBV18	TRBJ1-1	ASSPPQGFAEAF
TRBV7-9	TRBJ2-4	ASSDRDRGKNIQY
TRBV28	TRBJ2-5	ASRDIREGETQY
TRBV29-1	TRBJ2-3	SAHRGWTPSTDTQY
TRBV5-5	TRBJ1-1	ASSRGTASDTEAF
TRBV24-1	TRBJ2-5	ATSDWTESQETQY
TRBV2	TRBJ2-5	ASSGEKGDETQY
TRBV19	TRBJ2-2	ASSNLGRDTGELF
TRBV11-1	TRBJ1-6	ASSLSGVNSPLH
TRBV13	TRBJ1-6	ASSPGQGRSPLH
TRBV5-5	TRBJ1-1	ASSRVPGHQGNTEAF
TRBV14	TRBJ2-1	ASSQDSGLGIEQF